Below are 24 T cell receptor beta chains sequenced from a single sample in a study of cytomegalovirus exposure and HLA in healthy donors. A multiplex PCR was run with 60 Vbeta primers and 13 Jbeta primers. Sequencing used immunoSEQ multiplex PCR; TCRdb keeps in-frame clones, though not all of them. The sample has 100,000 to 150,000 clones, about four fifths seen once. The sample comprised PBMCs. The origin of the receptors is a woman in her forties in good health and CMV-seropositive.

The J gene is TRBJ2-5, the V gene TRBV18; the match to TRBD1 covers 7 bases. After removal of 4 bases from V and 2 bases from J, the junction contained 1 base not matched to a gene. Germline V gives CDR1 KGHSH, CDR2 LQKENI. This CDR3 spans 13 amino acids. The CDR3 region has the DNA TGTGCCAGCTCACGGGACAGACAAGAGACCCAGTACTTC. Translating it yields CASSRDRQETQYF.

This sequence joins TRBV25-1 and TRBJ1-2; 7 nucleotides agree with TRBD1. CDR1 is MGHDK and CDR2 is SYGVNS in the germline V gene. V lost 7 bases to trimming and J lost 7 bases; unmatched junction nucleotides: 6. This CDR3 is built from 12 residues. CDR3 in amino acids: CASTGQIGGYTF. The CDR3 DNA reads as TGTGCCAGCACGGGACAGATCGGTGGCTACACCTTC.

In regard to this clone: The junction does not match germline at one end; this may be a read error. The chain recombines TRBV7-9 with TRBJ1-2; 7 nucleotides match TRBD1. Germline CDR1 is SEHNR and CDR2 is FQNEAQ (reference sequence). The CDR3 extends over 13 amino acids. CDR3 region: CSSSNDRALGYTF. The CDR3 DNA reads TGTTCCAGCAGCAACGACAGGGCGCTCGGCTACACCTTC.

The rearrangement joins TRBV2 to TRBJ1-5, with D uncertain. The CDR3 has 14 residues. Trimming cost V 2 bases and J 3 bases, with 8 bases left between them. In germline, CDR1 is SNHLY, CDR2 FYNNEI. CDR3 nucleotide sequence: TGTGCCAGCAGTGAAAACAGAAACAATCAGCCCCAGCATTTT. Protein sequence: CASSENRNNQPQHF.

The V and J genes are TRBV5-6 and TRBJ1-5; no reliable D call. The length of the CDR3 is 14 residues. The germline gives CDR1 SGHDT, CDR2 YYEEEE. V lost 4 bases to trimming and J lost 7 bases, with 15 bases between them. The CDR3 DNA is TGTGCCAGCAGCCTTAGTGGAGCGGGGCAGCCCCAGCATTTT. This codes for CASSLSGAGQPQHF.

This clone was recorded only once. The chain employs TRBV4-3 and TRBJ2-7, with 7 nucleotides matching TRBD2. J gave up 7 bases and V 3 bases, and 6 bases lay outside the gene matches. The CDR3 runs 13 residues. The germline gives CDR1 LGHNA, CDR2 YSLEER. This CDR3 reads CASSHGLDWEQYF. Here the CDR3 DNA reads TGCGCCAGCAGCCATGGACTAGATTGGGAGCAGTACTTC.

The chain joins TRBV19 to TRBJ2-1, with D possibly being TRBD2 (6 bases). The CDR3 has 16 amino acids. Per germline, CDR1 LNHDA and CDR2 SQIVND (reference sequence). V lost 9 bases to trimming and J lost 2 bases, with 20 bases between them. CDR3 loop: CASCVRSGGTYNEQFF. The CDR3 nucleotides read TGTGCCAGCTGCGTCAGGTCCGGCGGGACCTACAATGAGCAGTTCTTC. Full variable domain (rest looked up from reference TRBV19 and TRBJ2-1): DGGITQSPKYLFRKEGQNVTLSCEQNLNHDAMYWYRQDPGQGLRLIYYSQIVNDFQKGDIAEGYSVSREKKESFPLTVTSAQKNPTAFYLCASCVRSGGTYNEQFFGPGTRLTVL.

As DNA, the CDR3 is TGTGCCAGCAGTTTATTCGGGACTAGCGGGAGTAAGGGGGATACGCAGTATTTT. Encoded protein: CASSLFGTSGSKGDTQYF. The chain couples TRBV28 to TRBJ2-3; 14 nucleotides match TRBD2. The CDR3 is 18 amino acids. In germline, CDR1 is MDHEN, CDR2 SYDVKM. Trimming took 1 base from V and 6 from J; bases not matched to a gene: 9.

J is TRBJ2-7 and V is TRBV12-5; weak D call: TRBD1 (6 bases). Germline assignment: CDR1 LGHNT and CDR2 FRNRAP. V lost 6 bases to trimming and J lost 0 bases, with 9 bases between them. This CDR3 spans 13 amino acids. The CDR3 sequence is CASGMTGSYEQYF. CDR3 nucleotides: TGTGCTAGTGGGATGACAGGCTCCTACGAGCAGTACTTC.

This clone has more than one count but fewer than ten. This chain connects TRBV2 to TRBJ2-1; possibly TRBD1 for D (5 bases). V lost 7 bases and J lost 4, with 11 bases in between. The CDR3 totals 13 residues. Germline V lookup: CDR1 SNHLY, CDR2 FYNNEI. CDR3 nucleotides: TGTGCCAGCAAGGGCAGGGTGTACAATGAGCAGTTCTTC. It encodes CASKGRVYNEQFF.

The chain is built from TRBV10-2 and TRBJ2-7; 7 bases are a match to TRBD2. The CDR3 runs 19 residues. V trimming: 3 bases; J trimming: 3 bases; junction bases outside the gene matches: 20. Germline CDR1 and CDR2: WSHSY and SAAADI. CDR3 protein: CASSDHASGGYPFYYEQYF. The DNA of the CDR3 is TGCGCCAGCAGTGATCATGCTAGCGGAGGTTATCCATTTTACTACGAGCAGTACTTC.

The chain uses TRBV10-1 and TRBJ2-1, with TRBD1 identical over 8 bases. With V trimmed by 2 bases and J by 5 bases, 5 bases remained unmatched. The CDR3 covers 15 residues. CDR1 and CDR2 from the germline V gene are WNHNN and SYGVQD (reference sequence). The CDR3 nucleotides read TGCGCCAGCAGTGAGGACAGGGGTAAACACAATGAGCAGTTCTTC. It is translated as CASSEDRGKHNEQFF.

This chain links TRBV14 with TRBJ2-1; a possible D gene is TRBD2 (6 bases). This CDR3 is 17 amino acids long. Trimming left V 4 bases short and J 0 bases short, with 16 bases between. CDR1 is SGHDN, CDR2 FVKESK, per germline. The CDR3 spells CASSPHRRDSSYNEQFF. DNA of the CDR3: TGTGCCAGCAGCCCACATAGGAGGGATAGCTCCTACAATGAGCAGTTCTTC.

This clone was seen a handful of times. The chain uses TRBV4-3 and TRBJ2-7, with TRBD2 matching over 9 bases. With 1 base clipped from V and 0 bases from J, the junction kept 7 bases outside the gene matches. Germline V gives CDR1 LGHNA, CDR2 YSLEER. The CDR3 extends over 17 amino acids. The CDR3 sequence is CASSQARTSAFSYEQYF. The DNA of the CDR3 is TGCGCCAGCAGCCAAGCCCGGACTAGCGCCTTCTCCTACGAGCAGTACTTC.

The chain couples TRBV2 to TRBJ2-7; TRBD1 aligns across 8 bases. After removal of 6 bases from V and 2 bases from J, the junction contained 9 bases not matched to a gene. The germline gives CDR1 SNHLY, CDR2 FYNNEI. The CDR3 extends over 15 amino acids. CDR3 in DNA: TGTGCCAGCAGCACCGACCGGGACAGGACCTACGAGCAGTACTTC. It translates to CASSTDRDRTYEQYF.

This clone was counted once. The DNA of the CDR3 is TGCGCCAGCAGTCACCAAGGGACCTTAGCGGTCGACTATTCCTACAATGAGCAGTTCTTC. Its translation is CASSHQGTLAVDYSYNEQFF. This sequence joins TRBV23-1 and TRBJ2-1, with D maybe TRBD2 (6 bases). TRBV23-1 is an ORF for which the function is uncertain. This CDR3 is 20 amino acids long. Trimming removed 3 bases from V and 1 base from J, with 25 bases in between.

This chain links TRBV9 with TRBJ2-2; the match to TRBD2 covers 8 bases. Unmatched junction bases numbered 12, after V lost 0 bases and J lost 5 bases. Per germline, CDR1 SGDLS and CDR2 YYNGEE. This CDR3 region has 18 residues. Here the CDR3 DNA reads TGTGCCAGCAGCGTAGGAGGGGGGCCGGGGGGGCTGACCGGGGAGCTGTTTTTT. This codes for CASSVGGGPGGLTGELFF.

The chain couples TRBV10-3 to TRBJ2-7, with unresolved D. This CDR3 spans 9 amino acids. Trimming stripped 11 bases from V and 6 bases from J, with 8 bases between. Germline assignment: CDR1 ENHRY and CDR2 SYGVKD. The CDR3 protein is CAPRSEQYF. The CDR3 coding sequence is TGTGCCCCGAGGTCCGAGCAGTACTTC.

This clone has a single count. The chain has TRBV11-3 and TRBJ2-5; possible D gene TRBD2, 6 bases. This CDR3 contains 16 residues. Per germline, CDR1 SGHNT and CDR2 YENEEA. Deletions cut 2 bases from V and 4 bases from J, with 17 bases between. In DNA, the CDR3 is TGTGCCAGCAGCTTAATCCCGGGGGAGGCGGGAGAGACCCAGTACTTC. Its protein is CASSLIPGEAGETQYF.

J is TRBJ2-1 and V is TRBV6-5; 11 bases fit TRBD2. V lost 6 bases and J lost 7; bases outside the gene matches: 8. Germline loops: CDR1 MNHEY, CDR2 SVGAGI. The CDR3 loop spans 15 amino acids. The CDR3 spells CASSLTSGSRNEQFF. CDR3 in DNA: TGTGCCAGCAGCTTAACTAGCGGGAGTAGAAATGAGCAGTTCTTC.

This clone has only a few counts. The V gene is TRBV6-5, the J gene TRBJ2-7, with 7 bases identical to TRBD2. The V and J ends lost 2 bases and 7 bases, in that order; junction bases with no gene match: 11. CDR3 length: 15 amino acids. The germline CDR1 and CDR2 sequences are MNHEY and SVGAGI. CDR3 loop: CASSYQPQREMEQYF. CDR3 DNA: TGTGCCAGCAGTTACCAGCCCCAGCGGGAAATGGAGCAGTACTTC.

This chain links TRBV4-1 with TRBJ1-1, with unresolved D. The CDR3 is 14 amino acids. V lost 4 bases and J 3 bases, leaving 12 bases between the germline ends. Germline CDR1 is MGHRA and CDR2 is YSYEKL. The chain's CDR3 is CASSRTLRYTEAFF. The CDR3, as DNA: TGCGCCAGCAGCCGAACCCTCAGGTACACTGAAGCTTTCTTT.

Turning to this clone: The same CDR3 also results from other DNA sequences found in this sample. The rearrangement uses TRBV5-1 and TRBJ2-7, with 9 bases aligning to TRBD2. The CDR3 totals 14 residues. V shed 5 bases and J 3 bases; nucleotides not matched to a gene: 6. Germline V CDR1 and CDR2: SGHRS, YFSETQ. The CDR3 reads CASSFVAGDYEQYF. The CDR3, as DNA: TGCGCCAGCAGTTTTGTAGCGGGAGACTACGAGCAGTACTTC.

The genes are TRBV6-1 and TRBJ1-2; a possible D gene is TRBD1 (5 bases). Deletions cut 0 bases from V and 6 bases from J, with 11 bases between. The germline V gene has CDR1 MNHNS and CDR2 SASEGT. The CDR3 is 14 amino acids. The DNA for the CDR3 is TGTGCCAGCAGTGAAGCTCGGGGGGGAGATGGCTACACCTTC. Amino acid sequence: CASSEARGGDGYTF.